What follows are 25 T cell receptor beta chains derived from one specimen sequenced in a study of cytomegalovirus exposure and HLA in healthy donors. PCR employed 60 Vbeta and 13 Jbeta primers. Method: immunoSEQ multiplex PCR; TCRdb's copy keeps in-frame clones and lacks some. The sample carries about 120,000 clones, around 76% recorded once. What was sequenced was PBMCs. The origin of the receptors is a man in his 60s in good health and CMV-seropositive.

This clone showed up just a few times. The chain has TRBV7-9 and TRBJ2-1, with 16 positions matching TRBD2. Trimming removed 4 bases from V and 7 bases from J; junction bases left unmatched: 4. Looked up from germline, CDR1 is SEHNR and CDR2 is FQNEAQ (reference sequence). This CDR3 region has 16 residues. The CDR3 loop reads CASSSPGLAGGNEQFF. CDR3 bases: TGTGCCAGCAGCTCCCCGGGACTAGCGGGAGGGAATGAGCAGTTCTTC.

This chain connects TRBV5-4 to TRBJ1-4; tentatively, D is TRBD1 (6 bases). Trimming pared 3 bases from V and 4 bases from J, leaving 10 bases between. There are 14 residues in the CDR3. Germline lookup yields CDR1 SGHNT and CDR2 YYREEE (reference sequence). The CDR3 loop reads CASSSQGFNEKLFF. CDR3 sequence (DNA): TGTGCCAGCAGCTCACAGGGCTTTAATGAAAAACTGTTTTTT.

This clone was detected a few times. The CDR3 nucleotides are TGCAGCGTTGCAACCTGGCAGGGTGGGGAGACCCAGTACTTC. Translated: CSVATWQGGETQYF. The chain couples TRBV29-1 to TRBJ2-5, with D tentatively TRBD1 (5 bases). The germline V gene has CDR1 SQVTM and CDR2 ANQGSEA. This CDR3 has 14 residues. The V end was cut by 4 bases, the J end by 5 bases, with 17 bases between.

This clone was seen a handful of times. The V call is TRBV19, the J call TRBJ2-1, with 7 bases fitting TRBD2. Germline V gene lookup returns CDR1 LNHDA and CDR2 SQIVND (reference sequence). V lost 2 bases, J lost 5 bases, and 6 bases stayed unmatched. The CDR3 spans 15 residues. The CDR3 loop is CASSIWREFDNEQFF. In nucleotides, the CDR3 is TGTGCCAGTAGTATATGGCGGGAGTTCGACAATGAGCAGTTCTTC.

The chain uses TRBV7-9 and TRBJ2-5, with D hard to call. The V end lost 1 base, the J end lost 2 bases, and 11 bases lay between the germline ends. Germline loops: CDR1 SEHNR, CDR2 FQNEAQ (reference sequence). The CDR3 spans 15 residues. This chain's CDR3 is CASSLGWAQQETQYF. For the CDR3, the DNA is TGTGCCAGCAGCTTAGGATGGGCCCAACAAGAGACCCAGTACTTC.

The genes are TRBV5-1 and TRBJ1-1; TRBD1 matches 7 bases. The V segment lost 4 bases and the J segment 3 bases; nucleotides outside the gene matches: 9. In germline, CDR1 is SGHRS, CDR2 YFSETQ. The CDR3 is 15 amino acids. CDR3 residues: CASSHDRDWDTEAFF. Here the CDR3 DNA reads TGCGCCAGCAGCCACGACAGGGATTGGGACACTGAAGCTTTCTTT. Filled out from reference TRBV5-1 and TRBJ1-1, the complete variable domain reads KAGVTQTPRYLIKTRGQQVTLSCSPISGHRSVSWYQQTPGQGLQFLFEYFSETQRNKGNFPGRFSGRQFSNSRSEMNVSTLELGDSALYLCASSHDRDWDTEAFFGQGTRLTVV.

In regard to this clone: Different DNA sequences within this sample yield the same CDR3. The chain links TRBV5-1 to TRBJ2-1; TRBD1 matches 7 bases. With V trimmed by 3 bases and J by 4 bases, 7 bases remained unmatched. Germline values: CDR1 SGHRS, CDR2 YFSETQ. This CDR3 spans 15 amino acids. The CDR3 protein is CASSSGQADYNEQFF. The DNA for the CDR3 is TGCGCCAGCAGCTCCGGACAGGCGGATTACAATGAGCAGTTCTTC.

V gene TRBV5-1 combines with J gene TRBJ2-1; 10 nucleotides match TRBD2. Germline trimming cut 4 bases from V and 9 bases from J; bases unmatched to any gene: 10. The CDR3 has 15 amino acids. Germline CDR1 and CDR2: SGHRS and YFSETQ. This chain's CDR3 is CASSPGVTSGSEQFF. As DNA, the CDR3 is TGCGCCAGCAGCCCGGGAGTGACTAGCGGGTCTGAGCAGTTCTTC. The full variable domain, its missing parts supplied by reference TRBV5-1 and TRBJ2-1, is KAGVTQTPRYLIKTRGQQVTLSCSPISGHRSVSWYQQTPGQGLQFLFEYFSETQRNKGNFPGRFSGRQFSNSRSEMNVSTLELGDSALYLCASSPGVTSGSEQFFGPGTRLTVL.

This clone was counted a few times. V usage is TRBV20-1 and J usage is TRBJ1-2; the match to TRBD1 covers 8 bases. The length of the CDR3 is 11 residues. The V gene's germline CDR1 is DFQATT and CDR2 SNEGSKA (reference sequence). The J segment lost 4 bases and the V segment lost 8 bases, leaving 3 bases of the junction unmatched. The CDR3 spells CSLTGAYGYTF. CDR3 coding DNA: TGCAGTCTGACAGGGGCCTATGGCTACACCTTC.

In this sample, this clone turned up a few times. The chain joins TRBV19 to TRBJ1-1, with a tentative D call TRBD1 (6 bases). The CDR3 is 13 residues long. Germline V gives CDR1 LNHDA, CDR2 SQIVND (reference sequence). V was trimmed by 6 bases and J by 5 bases, leaving 13 bases between them. The CDR3, as DNA: TGTGCCAGTAGCTCAATACAGGGAACTGAAGCTTTCTTT. Its protein product is CASSSIQGTEAFF.

The chain combines TRBV5-6 with TRBJ2-7, with TRBD1 matching 12 bases. V was clipped by 7 bases and J by 6 bases; unmatched bases: 5. The CDR3 sequence is 13 residues long. Per the germline V gene, CDR1 is SGHDT and CDR2 is YYEEEE. CDR3 protein: CASGGQGAFEQYF. The CDR3 bases are TGTGCCAGCGGGGGACAGGGGGCGTTCGAGCAGTACTTC. The whole variable domain, remainder taken from reference TRBV5-6 and TRBJ2-7, is DAGVTQSPTHLIKTRGQQVTLRCSPKSGHDTVSWYQQALGQGPQFIFQYYEEEERQRGNFPDRFSGHQFPNYSSELNVNALLLGDSALYLCASGGQGAFEQYFGPGTRLTVT.

This chain connects TRBV5-1 to TRBJ2-3; 7 bases are a match to TRBD2. The germline V gene has CDR1 SGHRS and CDR2 YFSETQ. The CDR3 totals 16 residues. Germline trimming cut 4 bases from V and 4 bases from J; bases unmatched to any gene: 12. The CDR3 DNA sequence: TGCGCCAGCAGCCCAGAGGGCGGGAGATCGTCAGATACGCAGTATTTT. Translating it yields CASSPEGGRSSDTQYF.

The rearrangement joins TRBV7-9 to TRBJ2-5; 7 bases agree with TRBD1. The end of the DNA aligns better with TRBJ2-7, so the J call may be wrong. The CDR3 totals 16 residues. Germline CDR1 is SEHNR and CDR2 is FQNEAQ (reference sequence). Written as DNA, the CDR3 is TGTGCCAGCAGCTTAGCTATAGGGGGCAGCGCCTACGAGCAGTACTTC. It codes for CASSLAIGGSAYEQYF.

The chain carries TRBV2 and TRBJ1-1; a weak D match, TRBD1 (6 bases). Trimming cost V 3 bases and J 4 bases, with 15 bases left between them. Germline-derived CDR1 and CDR2 are SNHLY and FYNNEI. This CDR3 is built from 15 residues. Here the CDR3 DNA reads TGTGCCAGCAGTGACTTCGGGGGGCCCCGCACTGAAGCTTTCTTT. This translates into CASSDFGGPRTEAFF.

The rearrangement links TRBV18 to TRBJ2-7, with 7 nucleotides matching TRBD2. Germline assignment: CDR1 KGHSH and CDR2 LQKENI. The CDR3 contains 15 residues. J lost 3 bases, V lost 4 bases, and 9 bases had no gene match. The CDR3 nucleotides are TGTGCCAGCTCACTGGGGGGGGATCGATTCTACGAGCAGTACTTC. This codes for CASSLGGDRFYEQYF.

In its sample, this clone was seen a few times. The CDR3 is CASSPRTAANYGYTF. The CDR3 nucleotides are TGTGCCAGCAGCCCCCGGACAGCTGCTAACTATGGCTACACCTTC. The chain recombines TRBV7-8 with TRBJ1-2; a possible D gene is TRBD1 (6 bases). Germline lookup yields CDR1 SGHVS and CDR2 FQNEAQ. The V gene lost 5 bases and the J gene lost 0 bases, with 13 bases spanning the gap. This CDR3 is built from 15 residues.

There are a few counts of this clone. The CDR3 is CASSPRGAGANVLTF. The CDR3 DNA sequence: TGTGCCAGCAGCCCCCGGGGGGCTGGGGCCAACGTCCTGACTTTC. The rearrangement joins TRBV7-8 to TRBJ2-6; TRBD2 matches 7 bases. Trimming took 5 bases from V and 2 from J; bases not matched to a gene: 3. The V gene's germline CDR1 is SGHVS and CDR2 FQNEAQ. The CDR3 is 15 residues long.

The chain links TRBV2 to TRBJ1-5; TRBD1 matches at 8 bases. This CDR3 comprises 14 residues. J was trimmed by 5 bases and V by 6 bases; bases with no gene match: 6. From germline, CDR1 is SNHLY and CDR2 FYNNEI. The CDR3 DNA is TGTGCCAGCAGGCCGGGACAGGCCGATCAGCCCCAGCATTTT. This gives the protein CASRPGQADQPQHF.

In its sample, this clone was seen a few times. The chain uses TRBV4-1 and TRBJ2-1, with a possible D match to TRBD2 (5 bases). Germline V gives CDR1 MGHRA, CDR2 YSYEKL. V was cut by 1 base and J by 7 bases, with 14 bases left in between. The CDR3 loop spans 15 amino acids. The CDR3 DNA reads TGCGCCAGCAGCCAAGTGGACTCCGCCGGGAATGAGCAGTTCTTC. Its translation is CASSQVDSAGNEQFF.

The rearrangement joins TRBV6-5 to TRBJ2-7; 8 nucleotides line up with TRBD2. This CDR3 has 16 amino acids. The germline V gene has CDR1 MNHEY and CDR2 SVGAGI. V dropped 4 bases and J dropped 2; count of bases not matched to a gene: 10. The CDR3 DNA reads TGTGCCAGCAGTTCGACGAGCGGGAGCCAGACCTACGAGCAGTACTTC. As protein: CASSSTSGSQTYEQYF.

The chain is built from TRBV6-1 and TRBJ2-4, with 10 nucleotides matching TRBD1. The ends lost 8 bases at V and 7 bases at J; junction bases unmatched: 8. CDR3 length: 14 amino acids. Germline CDR1 and CDR2: MNHNS and SASEGT. The CDR3 nucleotides are TGTGCCAGCGGCCGGGACAGGGGAGGGAACATTCAGTACTTC. This sequence encodes CASGRDRGGNIQYF.

This chain links TRBV5-1 with TRBJ2-3; weak D call: TRBD1 (6 bases). V lost 0 bases to trimming and J lost 1 base, with 9 bases between them. The length of the CDR3 is 15 residues. Germline CDR1 and CDR2: SGHRS and YFSETQ. The CDR3 protein is CASSLAGGRTDTQYF. The DNA of the CDR3 is TGCGCCAGCAGCTTGGCTGGGGGCCGCACAGATACGCAGTATTTT.

This chain connects TRBV9 to TRBJ1-4, with D perhaps matching TRBD1 (6 bases). Deletions cut 4 bases from V and 7 bases from J, with 14 bases between. CDR3 length equals 14 residues. Germline V gives CDR1 SGDLS, CDR2 YYNGEE. Here the CDR3 DNA reads TGTGCCAGCAGCCCGGGGGGGCGCGGTGAAAAACTGTTTTTT. Its protein is CASSPGGRGEKLFF.

The chain combines TRBV29-1 with TRBJ1-1, with D possibly matching TRBD1 (5 bases). CDR1 and CDR2 from the germline V gene are SQVTM and ANQGSEA. V was shortened by 6 bases and J by 2 bases, with 10 bases between the two germline ends. This CDR3 contains 12 residues. CDR3 sequence: CSVGTINTEAFF. The DNA of the CDR3 is TGCAGCGTGGGGACTATTAACACTGAAGCTTTCTTT.

The V call is TRBV6-1, the J call TRBJ1-2, with 7 bases matching TRBD1. V shed 3 bases, J shed 3 bases, and the junction held 7 bases outside the gene matches. The CDR3 consists of 15 residues. Looked up from germline, CDR1 is MNHNS and CDR2 is SASEGT. CDR3 residues: CASSEFQGEDYGYTF. The CDR3 region has the DNA TGTGCCAGCAGTGAGTTCCAGGGGGAGGACTATGGCTACACCTTC.